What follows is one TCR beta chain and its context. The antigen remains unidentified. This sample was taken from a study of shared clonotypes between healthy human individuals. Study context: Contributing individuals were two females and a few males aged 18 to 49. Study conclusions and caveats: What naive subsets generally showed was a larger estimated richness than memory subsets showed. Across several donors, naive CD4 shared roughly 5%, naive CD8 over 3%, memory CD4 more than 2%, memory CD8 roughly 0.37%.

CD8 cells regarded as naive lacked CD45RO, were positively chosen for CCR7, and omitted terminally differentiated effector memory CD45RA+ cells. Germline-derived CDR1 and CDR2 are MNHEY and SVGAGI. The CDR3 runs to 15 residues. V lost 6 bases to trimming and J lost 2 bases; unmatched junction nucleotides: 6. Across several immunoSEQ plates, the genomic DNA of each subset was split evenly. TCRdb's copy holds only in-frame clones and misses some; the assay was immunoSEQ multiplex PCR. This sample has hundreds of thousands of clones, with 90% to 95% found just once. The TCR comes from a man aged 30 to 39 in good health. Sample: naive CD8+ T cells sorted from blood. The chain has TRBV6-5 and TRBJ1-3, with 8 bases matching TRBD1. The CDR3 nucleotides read TGTGCCAGCAGAAACAGGGGGTCTACTGGAAACACCATATATTTT. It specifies CASRNRGSTGNTIYF.